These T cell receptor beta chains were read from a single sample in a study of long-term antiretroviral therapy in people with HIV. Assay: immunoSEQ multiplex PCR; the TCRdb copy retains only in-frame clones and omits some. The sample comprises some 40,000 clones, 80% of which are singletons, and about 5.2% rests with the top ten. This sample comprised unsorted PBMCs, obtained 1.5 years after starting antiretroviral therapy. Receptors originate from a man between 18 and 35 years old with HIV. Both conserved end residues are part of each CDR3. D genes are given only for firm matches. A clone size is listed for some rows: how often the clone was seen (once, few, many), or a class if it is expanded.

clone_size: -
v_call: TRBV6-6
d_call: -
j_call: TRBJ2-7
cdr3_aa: CASRRAGRRTYEQYF
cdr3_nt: TGTGCCAGCAGGCGCGCCGGGCGGAGAACGTACGAGCAGTACTTC

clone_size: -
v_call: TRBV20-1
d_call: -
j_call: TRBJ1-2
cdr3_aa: CSADSYTF
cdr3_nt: TGCAGTGCGGACAGCTACACCTTC

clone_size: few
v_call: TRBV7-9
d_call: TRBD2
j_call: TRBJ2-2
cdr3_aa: CASSPRLAGTAGELFF
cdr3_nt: TGTGCCAGCAGCCCCAGACTAGCGGGAACGGCCGGGGAGCTGTTTTTT

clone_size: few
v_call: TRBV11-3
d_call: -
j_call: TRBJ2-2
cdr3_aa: CASSLAGTGELFF
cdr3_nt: TGTGCCAGCAGCCTCGCTGGGACCGGGGAGCTGTTTTTT

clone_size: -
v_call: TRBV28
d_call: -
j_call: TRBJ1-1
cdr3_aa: CASTPRPGVPYVGIGAFF
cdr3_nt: TGTGCCAGCACCCCCCGGCCCGGGGTCCCATACGTTGGGATTGGGGCTTTCTTT

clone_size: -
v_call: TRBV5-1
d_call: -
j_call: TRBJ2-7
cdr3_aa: CASSLSVAYEQYF
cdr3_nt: TGCGCCAGCAGCTTGTCAGTGGCCTACGAGCAGTACTTC

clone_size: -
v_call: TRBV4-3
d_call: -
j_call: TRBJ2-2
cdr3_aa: CASSQEILVNTGELFF
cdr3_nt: TGCGCCAGCAGCCAAGAAATTTTGGTTAACACCGGGGAGCTGTTTTTT

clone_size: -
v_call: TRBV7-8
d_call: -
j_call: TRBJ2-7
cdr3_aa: CASSLETNPNYEQYF
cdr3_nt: TGTGCCAGCAGCTTAGAGACCAACCCGAATTACGAGCAGTACTTC

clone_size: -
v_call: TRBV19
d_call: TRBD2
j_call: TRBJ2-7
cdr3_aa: CASSIPAGGPQYF
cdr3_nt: TGTGCCAGTAGTATTCCAGCGGGAGGGCCGCAGTACTTC

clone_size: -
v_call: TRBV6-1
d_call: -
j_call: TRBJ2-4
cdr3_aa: CASEMNLAKNIQYF
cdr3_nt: TGTGCCAGCGAGATGAACCTGGCCAAAAACATTCAGTACTTC

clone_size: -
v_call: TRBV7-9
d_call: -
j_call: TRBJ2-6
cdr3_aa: CASSSSGSGANVLTF
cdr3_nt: TGTGCCAGCAGCTCGTCAGGGTCTGGGGCCAACGTCCTGACTTTC

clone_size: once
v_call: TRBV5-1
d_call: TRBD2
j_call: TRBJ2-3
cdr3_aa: CASSSGLAGERYTDTQYF
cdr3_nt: TGCGCCAGCAGCTCAGGACTAGCGGGAGAACGATACACAGATACGCAGTATTTT

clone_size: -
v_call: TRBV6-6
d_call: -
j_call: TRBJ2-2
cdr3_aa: CASSYNLNTGELFF
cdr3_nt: TGTGCCAGCAGTTACAATTTGAACACCGGGGAGCTGTTTTTT

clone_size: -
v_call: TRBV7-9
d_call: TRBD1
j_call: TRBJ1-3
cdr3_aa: CASSAGDRIGNTIYF
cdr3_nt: TGTGCCAGCAGCGCGGGGGACAGGATTGGAAACACCATATATTTT

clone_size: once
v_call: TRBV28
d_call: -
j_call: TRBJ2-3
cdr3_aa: CASSLSGPGQTDTQYF
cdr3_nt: TGTGCCAGCAGTTTATCTGGACCAGGCCAAACTGATACGCAGTATTTT

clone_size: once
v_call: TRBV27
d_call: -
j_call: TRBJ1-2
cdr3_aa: CASSSGGWGYTF
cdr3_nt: TGTGCCAGCAGTTCCGGGGGATGGGGCTACACCTTC

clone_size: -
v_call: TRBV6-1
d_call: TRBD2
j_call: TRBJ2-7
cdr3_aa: CASSEGTSGSSYEQYF
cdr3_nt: TGTGCCAGCAGTGAAGGGACTAGCGGTAGCTCCTACGAGCAGTACTTC

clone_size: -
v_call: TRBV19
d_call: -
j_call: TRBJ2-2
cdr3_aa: CASSIARGSGELFF
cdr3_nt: TGTGCCAGTAGTATAGCTCGAGGGTCCGGGGAGCTGTTTTTT

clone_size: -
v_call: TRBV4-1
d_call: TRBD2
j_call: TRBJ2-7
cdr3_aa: CASSPQSSGTYEQYF
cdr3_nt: TGCGCCAGCAGCCCCCAATCTAGCGGGACCTACGAGCAGTACTTC

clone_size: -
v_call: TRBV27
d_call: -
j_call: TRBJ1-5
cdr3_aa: CASSLGANQPQHF
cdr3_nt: TGTGCCAGCAGTTTGGGGGCGAATCAGCCCCAGCATTTT

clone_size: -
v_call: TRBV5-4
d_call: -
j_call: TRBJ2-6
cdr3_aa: CASSIAIGSGANVLTF
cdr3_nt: TGTGCCAGCAGCATAGCGATAGGGTCTGGGGCCAACGTCCTGACTTTC

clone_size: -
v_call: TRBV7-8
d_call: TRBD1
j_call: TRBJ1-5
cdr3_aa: CASSPQRTGNQPQHF
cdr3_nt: TGTGCCAGCAGCCCCCAAAGGACAGGAAATCAGCCCCAGCATTTT

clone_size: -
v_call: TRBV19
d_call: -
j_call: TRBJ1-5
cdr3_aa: CASSMRQTNQPQHF
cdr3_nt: TGTGCCAGTAGTATGCGTCAGACCAATCAGCCCCAGCATTTT

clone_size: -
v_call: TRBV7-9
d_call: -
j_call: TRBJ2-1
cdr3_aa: CASSLVAQNNEQFF
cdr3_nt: TGTGCCAGCAGCTTAGTAGCACAAAACAATGAGCAGTTCTTC

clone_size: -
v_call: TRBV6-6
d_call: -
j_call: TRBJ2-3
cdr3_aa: CASSLVRGDTDTQYF
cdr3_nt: TGTGCCAGCAGTTTAGTACGAGGGGACACAGATACGCAGTATTTT

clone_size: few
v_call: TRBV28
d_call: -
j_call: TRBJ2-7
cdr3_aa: CASMAGPEQYF
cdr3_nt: TGTGCCAGCATGGCGGGGCCCGAGCAGTACTTC

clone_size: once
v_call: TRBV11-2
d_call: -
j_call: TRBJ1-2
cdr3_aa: CASSLGQGNHNYGYTF
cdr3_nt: TGTGCCAGCAGCTTAGGCCAGGGCAACCATAACTATGGCTACACCTTC

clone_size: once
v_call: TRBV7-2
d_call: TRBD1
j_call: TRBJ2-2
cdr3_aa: CASSYDRAAELFF
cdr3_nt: TGTGCCAGCAGCTACGACAGGGCGGCGGAGCTGTTTTTT

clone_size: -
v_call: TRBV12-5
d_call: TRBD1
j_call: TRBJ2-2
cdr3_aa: CASGLVDRDPPHTGELFF
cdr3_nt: TGTGCTAGTGGTTTGGTGGACAGGGACCCCCCGCACACCGGGGAGCTGTTTTTT